This is a list of T cell receptor beta chains from one sample in a study of shared clonotypes between healthy human individuals. Libraries were prepared by immunoSEQ multiplex PCR; TCRdb keeps only in-frame clonotypes and omits some of them. The sample has about 980,000 clones; about 80% are singletons. The sequenced sample consisted of memory CD4+ T cells sorted from blood. These receptors all come from a man aged 18-30 years in good health. Each CDR3 is given without its conserved first and last residue. The order of the fields is V gene, CDR3 protein.

v_call: TRBV11-2; cdr3_aa: ASSLDVGRGSPLH
v_call: TRBV6-1; cdr3_aa: ASSEGVPEAF
v_call: TRBV28; cdr3_aa: ASSFNSTDTQY
v_call: TRBV4-3; cdr3_aa: ASSHYGPREGANVLT
v_call: TRBV15; cdr3_aa: ATSRDSPVQGSYEQY
v_call: TRBV13; cdr3_aa: ASSFYRGQRYNEQF
v_call: TRBV29-1; cdr3_aa: SVAGLAGDREETQY
v_call: TRBV2; cdr3_aa: ASSADRGTYEQY
v_call: TRBV6-5; cdr3_aa: ASSYVGGGHEQY
v_call: TRBV29-1; cdr3_aa: SGQMNTEAF
v_call: TRBV4-1; cdr3_aa: ASSQDLRGTRTEAF
v_call: TRBV29-1; cdr3_aa: SVELGRQREKLF
v_call: TRBV5-8; cdr3_aa: ASSLGTGYSNQPQH
v_call: TRBV7-9; cdr3_aa: ASSTDGRLNTEAF
v_call: TRBV5-6; cdr3_aa: ASSLPLGSEF
v_call: TRBV4-3; cdr3_aa: ASSQGGSNSPLH
v_call: TRBV27; cdr3_aa: ASSSGMGNIQY
v_call: TRBV7-6; cdr3_aa: ASSPDSGWGEQY
v_call: TRBV6-1; cdr3_aa: ASGIRLTGGNEQF
v_call: TRBV5-4; cdr3_aa: ASSQGEYNSPLH
v_call: TRBV5-4; cdr3_aa: ASSLSTGSNSPLH
v_call: TRBV5-1; cdr3_aa: ASSLVSTEAF
v_call: TRBV10-3; cdr3_aa: AISEKGDGYGYT
v_call: TRBV2; cdr3_aa: ASRSDRAVYNEQF
v_call: TRBV7-2; cdr3_aa: ASRQTSSTQY
v_call: TRBV30; cdr3_aa: AWTLKLGQPYEQY
v_call: TRBV5-1; cdr3_aa: ASSTGTRQTGELF
v_call: TRBV9; cdr3_aa: ASSVDLEGGHEQY
v_call: TRBV28; cdr3_aa: ASSFPQGANVLT
v_call: TRBV5-1; cdr3_aa: ASSEGDRGYGYT
v_call: TRBV30; cdr3_aa: AWSVVAGRETQY
v_call: TRBV18; cdr3_aa: ASSPSRTGLGEKLF
v_call: TRBV5-6; cdr3_aa: ASSFRGSEAF
v_call: TRBV5-6; cdr3_aa: ASSLDRGLYEQY
v_call: TRBV5-4; cdr3_aa: ASSPKLDRGSGETQY
v_call: TRBV5-6; cdr3_aa: ASSQGLAVSGEQY